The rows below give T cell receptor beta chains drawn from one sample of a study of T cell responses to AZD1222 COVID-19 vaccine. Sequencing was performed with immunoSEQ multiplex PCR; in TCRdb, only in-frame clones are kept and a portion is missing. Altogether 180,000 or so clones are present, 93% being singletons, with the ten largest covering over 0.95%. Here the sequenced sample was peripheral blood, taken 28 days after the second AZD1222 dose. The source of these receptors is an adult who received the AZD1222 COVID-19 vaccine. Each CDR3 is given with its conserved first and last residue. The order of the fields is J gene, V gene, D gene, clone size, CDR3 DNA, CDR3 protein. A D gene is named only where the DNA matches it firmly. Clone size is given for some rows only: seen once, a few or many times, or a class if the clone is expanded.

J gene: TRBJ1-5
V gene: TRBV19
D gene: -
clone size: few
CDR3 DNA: TGTGCCAGTAGTCCTTACGATCAGCCCCAGCATTTT
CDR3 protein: CASSPYDQPQHF

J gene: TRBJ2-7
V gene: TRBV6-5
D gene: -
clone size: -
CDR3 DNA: TGTGCCAGCAGACGAACGGCAGGGGACGAGCAGTACTTC
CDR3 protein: CASRRTAGDEQYF

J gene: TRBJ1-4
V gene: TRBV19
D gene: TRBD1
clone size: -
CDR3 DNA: TGTGCCAGTAGCATGGAGGGGGCGAGAAAGATTGCAACTAATGAAAAACTGTTTTTT
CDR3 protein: CASSMEGARKIATNEKLFF

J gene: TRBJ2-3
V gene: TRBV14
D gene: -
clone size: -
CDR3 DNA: TGTGCCAGCAGCCAGTTCGGATCTAGCACAGATACGCAGTATTTT
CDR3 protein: CASSQFGSSTDTQYF

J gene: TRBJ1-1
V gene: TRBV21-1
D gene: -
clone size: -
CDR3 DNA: TGTGCCAGCCTTGACGACCGCACTGAAGCTTTCTTT
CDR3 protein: CASLDDRTEAFF

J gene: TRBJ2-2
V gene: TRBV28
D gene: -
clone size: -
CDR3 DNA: TGTGCCAGCAGCTCCGGGGGCGGGGGCGCGAACACCGGGGAGCTGTTTTTT
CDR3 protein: CASSSGGGGANTGELFF

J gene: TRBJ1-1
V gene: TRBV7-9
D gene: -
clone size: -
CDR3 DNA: TGTGCCAGCAGCCTCAGGGCTACGGGAACTGAAGCTTTCTTT
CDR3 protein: CASSLRATGTEAFF

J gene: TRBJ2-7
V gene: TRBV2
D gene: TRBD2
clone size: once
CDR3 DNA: TGTGCCAGCATCGGCGGGGGGGCCCAAGGGCAGTACTTC
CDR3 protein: CASIGGGAQGQYF

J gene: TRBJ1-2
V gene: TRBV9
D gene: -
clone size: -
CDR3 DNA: TGTGCCAGCAGCGCACGACAGGACTTCTATGGCTACACCTTC
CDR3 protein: CASSARQDFYGYTF

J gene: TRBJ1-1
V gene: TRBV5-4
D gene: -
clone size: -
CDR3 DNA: TGTGCCAGCAGACGGATGGGGGATATGAACACTGAAGCTTTCTTT
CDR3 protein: CASRRMGDMNTEAFF

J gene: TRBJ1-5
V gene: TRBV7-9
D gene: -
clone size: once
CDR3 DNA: TGTGCCAGCAGCTTATGGGCGGATAGCAATCAGCCCCAGCATTTT
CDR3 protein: CASSLWADSNQPQHF

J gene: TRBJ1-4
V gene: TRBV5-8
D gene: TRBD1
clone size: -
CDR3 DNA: TGTGCCAGCAGCATGGGACAGGGTCACGAAAAACTGTTTTTT
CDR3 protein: CASSMGQGHEKLFF

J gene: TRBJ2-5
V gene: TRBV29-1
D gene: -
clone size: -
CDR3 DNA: TGCAGCGTTGGGAGTTACGGGACAGAGACCCAGTACTTC
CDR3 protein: CSVGSYGTETQYF

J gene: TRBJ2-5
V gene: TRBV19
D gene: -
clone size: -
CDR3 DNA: TGTGCCAGTAGTATTTCTGGCGGACACCAAGAGACCCAGTACTTC
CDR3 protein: CASSISGGHQETQYF

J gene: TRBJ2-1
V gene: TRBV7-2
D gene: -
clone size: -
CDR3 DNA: TGTGCCAGCAGCTTAGACCAGGGGAGACAGTTCTTC
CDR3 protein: CASSLDQGRQFF

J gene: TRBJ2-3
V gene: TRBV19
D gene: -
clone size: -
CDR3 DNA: TGTGCCTCCACCGAGTCGGTGCACACAGATACGCAGTATTTT
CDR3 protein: CASTESVHTDTQYF

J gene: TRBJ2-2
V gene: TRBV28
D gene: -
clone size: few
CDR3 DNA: TGTGCCAGCAGTCCCGGTCTCGCCGGGGAGCTGTTTTTT
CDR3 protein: CASSPGLAGELFF

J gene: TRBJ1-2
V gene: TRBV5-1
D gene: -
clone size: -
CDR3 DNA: TGCGCCAGCAGCAAAGGGGGCTATGGCTACACCTTC
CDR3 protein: CASSKGGYGYTF